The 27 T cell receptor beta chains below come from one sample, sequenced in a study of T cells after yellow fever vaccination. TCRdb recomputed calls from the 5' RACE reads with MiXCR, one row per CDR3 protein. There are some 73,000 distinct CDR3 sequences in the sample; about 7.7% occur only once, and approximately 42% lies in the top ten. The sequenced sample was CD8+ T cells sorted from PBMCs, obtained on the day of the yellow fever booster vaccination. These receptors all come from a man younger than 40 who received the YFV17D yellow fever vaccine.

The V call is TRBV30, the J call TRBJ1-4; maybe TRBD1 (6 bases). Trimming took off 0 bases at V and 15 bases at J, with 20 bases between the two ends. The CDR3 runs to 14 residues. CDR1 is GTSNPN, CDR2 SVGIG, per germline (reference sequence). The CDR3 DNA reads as TGTGCCTGGAGTGTAAGGGGGATCATAAGGGAAGTGTTTTTT. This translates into CAWSVRGIIREVFF.

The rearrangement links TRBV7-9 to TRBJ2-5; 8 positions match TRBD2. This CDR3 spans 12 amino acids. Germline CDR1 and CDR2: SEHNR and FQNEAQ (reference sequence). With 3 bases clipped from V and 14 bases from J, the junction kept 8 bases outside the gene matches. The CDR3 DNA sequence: TGTGCCAGCAGCTTTGTTGGAGCGGGAGAATACTTC. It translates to CASSFVGAGEYF. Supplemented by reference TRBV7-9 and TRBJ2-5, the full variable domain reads DTGVSQNPRHKITKRGQNVTFRCDPISEHNRLYWYRQTLGQGPEFLTYFQNEAQLEKSRLLSDRFSAERPKGSFSTLEIQRTEQGDSAMYLCASSFVGAGEYFGPGTRLLVL.

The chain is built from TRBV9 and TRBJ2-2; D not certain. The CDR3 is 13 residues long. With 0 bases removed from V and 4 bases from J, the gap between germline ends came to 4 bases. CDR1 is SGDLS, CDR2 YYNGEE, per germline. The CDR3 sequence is CASSVGSTGELFF. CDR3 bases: TGTGCCAGCAGCGTAGGATCCACCGGGGAGCTGTTTTTT.

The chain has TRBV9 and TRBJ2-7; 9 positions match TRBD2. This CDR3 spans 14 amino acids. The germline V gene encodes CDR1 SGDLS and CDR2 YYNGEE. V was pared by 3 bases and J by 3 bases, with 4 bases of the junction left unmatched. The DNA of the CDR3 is TGTGCCAGCAGCGGTAGCGGGAGTAACTACGAGCAGTACTTC. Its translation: CASSGSGSNYEQYF.

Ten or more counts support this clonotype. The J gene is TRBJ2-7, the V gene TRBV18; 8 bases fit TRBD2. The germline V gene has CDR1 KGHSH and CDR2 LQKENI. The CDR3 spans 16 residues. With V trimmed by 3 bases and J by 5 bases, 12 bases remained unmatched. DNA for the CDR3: TGTGCCAGCTCACCCGGGAGGGGGGGGCCGAATGACGAGCAGTACTTC. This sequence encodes CASSPGRGGPNDEQYF.

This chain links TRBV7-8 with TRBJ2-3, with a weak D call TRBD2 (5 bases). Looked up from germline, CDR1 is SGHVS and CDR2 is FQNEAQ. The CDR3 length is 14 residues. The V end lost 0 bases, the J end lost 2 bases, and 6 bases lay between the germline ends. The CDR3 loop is CASSLAGATDTQYF. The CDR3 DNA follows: TGTGCCAGCAGCTTAGCGGGAGCCACAGATACGCAGTATTTT. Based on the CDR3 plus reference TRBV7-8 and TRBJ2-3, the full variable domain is GAGVSQSPRYKVAKRGQDVALRCDPISGHVSLFWYQQALGQGPEFLTYFQNEAQLDKSGLPSDRFFAERPEGSVSTLKIQRTQQEDSAVYLCASSLAGATDTQYFGPGTRLTVL.

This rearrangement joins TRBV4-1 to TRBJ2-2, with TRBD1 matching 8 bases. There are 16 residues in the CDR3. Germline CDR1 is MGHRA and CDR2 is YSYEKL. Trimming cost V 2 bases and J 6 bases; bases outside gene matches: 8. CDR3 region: CASSQRQGSTAGELFF. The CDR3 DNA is TGCGCCAGCAGCCAAAGACAGGGGAGTACCGCCGGGGAGCTGTTTTTT.

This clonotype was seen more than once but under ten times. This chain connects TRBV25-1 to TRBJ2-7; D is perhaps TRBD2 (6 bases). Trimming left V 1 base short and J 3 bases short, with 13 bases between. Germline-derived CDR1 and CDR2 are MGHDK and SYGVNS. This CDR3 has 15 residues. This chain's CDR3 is CASSESAGLFYEQYF. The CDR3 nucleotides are TGTGCCAGCAGTGAATCCGCGGGACTTTTCTACGAGCAGTACTTC.

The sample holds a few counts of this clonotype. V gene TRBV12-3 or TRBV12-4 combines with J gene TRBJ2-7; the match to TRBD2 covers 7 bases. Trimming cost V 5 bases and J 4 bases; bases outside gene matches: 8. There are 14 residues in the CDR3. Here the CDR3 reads CASSPTAGGYEQYF. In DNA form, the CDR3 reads TGTGCCAGCAGTCCCACCGCCGGGGGGTACGAGCAGTACTTC.

CDR3 DNA: TGCAGCGTTCACGGACTAGCGGGACTCAACACCGGGGAGCTGTTTTTT. It is translated as CSVHGLAGLNTGELFF. The chain has TRBV29-1 and TRBJ2-2, with 12 nucleotides matching TRBD2. Germline CDR1 and CDR2: SQVTM and ANQGSEA. CDR3 length: 16 amino acids. J gave up 2 bases and V 5 bases, and 6 bases lay outside the gene matches.

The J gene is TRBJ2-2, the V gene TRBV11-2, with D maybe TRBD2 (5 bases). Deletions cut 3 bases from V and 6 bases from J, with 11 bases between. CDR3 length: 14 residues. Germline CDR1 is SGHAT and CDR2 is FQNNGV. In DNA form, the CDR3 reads TGTGCCAGCAGCTTTGAAGGACTCCCCGGGGAGCTGTTTTTT. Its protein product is CASSFEGLPGELFF.

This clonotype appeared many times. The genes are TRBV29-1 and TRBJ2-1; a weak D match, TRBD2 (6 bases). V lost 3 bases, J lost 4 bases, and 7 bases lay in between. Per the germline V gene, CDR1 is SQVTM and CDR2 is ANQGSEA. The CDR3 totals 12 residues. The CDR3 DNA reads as TGCAGCGTTGACGGGGGTTACAATGAGCAGTTCTTC. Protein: CSVDGGYNEQFF.

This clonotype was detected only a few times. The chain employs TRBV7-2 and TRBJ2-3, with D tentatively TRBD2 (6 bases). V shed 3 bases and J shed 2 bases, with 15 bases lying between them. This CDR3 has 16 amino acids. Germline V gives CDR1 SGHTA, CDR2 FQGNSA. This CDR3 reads CASSFPLAGPTDTQYF. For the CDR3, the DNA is TGTGCCAGCAGCTTCCCCTTGGCGGGACCCACAGATACGCAGTATTTT. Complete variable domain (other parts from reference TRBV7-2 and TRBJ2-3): GAGVSQSPSNKVTEKGKDVELRCDPISGHTALYWYRQSLGQGLEFLIYFQGNSAPDKSGLPSDRFSAERTGGSVSTLTIQRTQQEDSAVYLCASSFPLAGPTDTQYFGPGTRLTVL.

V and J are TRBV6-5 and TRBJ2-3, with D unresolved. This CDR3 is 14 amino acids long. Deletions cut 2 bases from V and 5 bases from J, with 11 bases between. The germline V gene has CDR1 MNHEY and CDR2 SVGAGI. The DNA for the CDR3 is TGTGCCAGCAGTTACGGGTTAGGATTAGATACGCAGTATTTT. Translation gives CASSYGLGLDTQYF.

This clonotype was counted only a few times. The CDR3 DNA sequence: TGCAGTGCTCCCGGGACAGCCTACAATGAGCAGTTCTTC. Its protein is CSAPGTAYNEQFF. This rearrangement joins TRBV20-1 to TRBJ2-1, with 7 bases lining up with TRBD1. The junction had 3 bases not matched to a gene; V was cut back by 5 bases and J by 2 bases. This CDR3 spans 13 amino acids. Germline V gene data show CDR1 as DFQATT and CDR2 as SNEGSKA (reference sequence).

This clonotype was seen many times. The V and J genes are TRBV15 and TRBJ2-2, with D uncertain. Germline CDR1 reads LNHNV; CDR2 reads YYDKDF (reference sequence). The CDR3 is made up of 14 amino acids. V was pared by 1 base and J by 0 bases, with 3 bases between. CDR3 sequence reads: CATSRVANTGELFF. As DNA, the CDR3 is TGTGCCACCAGCAGAGTGGCGAACACCGGGGAGCTGTTTTTT.

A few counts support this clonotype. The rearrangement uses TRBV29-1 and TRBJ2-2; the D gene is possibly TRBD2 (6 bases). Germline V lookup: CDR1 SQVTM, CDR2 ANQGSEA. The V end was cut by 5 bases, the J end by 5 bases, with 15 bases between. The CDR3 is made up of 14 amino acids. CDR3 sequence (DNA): TGCAGCGTTATAGGAGGGGAGGTTACCGGGGAGCTGTTTTTT. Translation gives CSVIGGEVTGELFF.

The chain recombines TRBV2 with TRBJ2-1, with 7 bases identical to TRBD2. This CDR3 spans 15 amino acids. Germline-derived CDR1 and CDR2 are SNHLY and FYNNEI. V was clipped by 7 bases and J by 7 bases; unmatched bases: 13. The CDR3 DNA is TGTGCCAGCACCCAAGGGGAGGGCCCAAGGAATGAGCAGTTCTTC. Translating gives CASTQGEGPRNEQFF.

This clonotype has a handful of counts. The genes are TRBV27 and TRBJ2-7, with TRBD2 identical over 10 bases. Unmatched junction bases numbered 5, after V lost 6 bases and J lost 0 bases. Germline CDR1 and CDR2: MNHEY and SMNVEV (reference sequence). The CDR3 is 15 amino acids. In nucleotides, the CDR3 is TGTGCCAGCAGCCGGTCTAGCGGGAGCTCCTACGAGCAGTACTTC. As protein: CASSRSSGSSYEQYF.

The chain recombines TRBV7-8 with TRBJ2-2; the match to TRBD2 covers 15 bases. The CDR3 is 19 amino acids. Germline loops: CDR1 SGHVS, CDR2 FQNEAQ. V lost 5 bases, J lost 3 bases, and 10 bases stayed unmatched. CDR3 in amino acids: CASSQGLAGGPTDTGELFF. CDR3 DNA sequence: TGTGCCAGCAGCCAAGGACTAGCGGGAGGGCCTACCGACACCGGGGAGCTGTTTTTT. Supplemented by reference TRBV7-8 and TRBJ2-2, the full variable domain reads GAGVSQSPRYKVAKRGQDVALRCDPISGHVSLFWYQQALGQGPEFLTYFQNEAQLDKSGLPSDRFFAERPEGSVSTLKIQRTQQEDSAVYLCASSQGLAGGPTDTGELFFGEGSRLTVL.

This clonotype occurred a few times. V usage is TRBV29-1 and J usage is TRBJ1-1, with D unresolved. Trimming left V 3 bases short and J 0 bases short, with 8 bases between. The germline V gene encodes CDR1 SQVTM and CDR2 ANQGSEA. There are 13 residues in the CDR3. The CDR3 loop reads CSVDLAVNTEAFF. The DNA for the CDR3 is TGCAGCGTTGATCTGGCGGTGAACACTGAAGCTTTCTTT.

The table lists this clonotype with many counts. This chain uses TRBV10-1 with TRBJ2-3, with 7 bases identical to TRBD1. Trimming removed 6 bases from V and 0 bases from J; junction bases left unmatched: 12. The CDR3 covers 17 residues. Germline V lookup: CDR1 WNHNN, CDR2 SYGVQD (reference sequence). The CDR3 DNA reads TGCGCCAGCAGCCCCGGGACAGAGTCTACTAGCACAGATACGCAGTATTTT. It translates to CASSPGTESTSTDTQYF.

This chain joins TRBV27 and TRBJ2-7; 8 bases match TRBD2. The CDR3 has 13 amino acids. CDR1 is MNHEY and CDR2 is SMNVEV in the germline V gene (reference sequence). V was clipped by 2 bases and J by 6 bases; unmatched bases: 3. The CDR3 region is CASSLAGGVEQYF. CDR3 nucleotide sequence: TGTGCCAGCAGTTTAGCGGGGGGAGTCGAGCAGTACTTC.

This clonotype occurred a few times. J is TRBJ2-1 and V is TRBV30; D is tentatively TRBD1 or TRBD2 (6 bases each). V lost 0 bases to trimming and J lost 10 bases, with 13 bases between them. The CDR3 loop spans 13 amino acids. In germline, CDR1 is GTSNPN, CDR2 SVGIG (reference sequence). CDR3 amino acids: CAWSVPGASEQFF. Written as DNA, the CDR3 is TGTGCCTGGAGTGTACCGGGGGCTAGCGAGCAGTTCTTC.

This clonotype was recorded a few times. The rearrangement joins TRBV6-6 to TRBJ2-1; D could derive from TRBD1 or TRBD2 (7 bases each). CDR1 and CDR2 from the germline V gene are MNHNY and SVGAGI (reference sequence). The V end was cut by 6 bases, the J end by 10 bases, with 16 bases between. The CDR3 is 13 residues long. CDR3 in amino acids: CASSPRGGSEQFF. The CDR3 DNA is TGTGCCAGCAGCCCCAGGGGGGGGTCCGAGCAGTTCTTC.

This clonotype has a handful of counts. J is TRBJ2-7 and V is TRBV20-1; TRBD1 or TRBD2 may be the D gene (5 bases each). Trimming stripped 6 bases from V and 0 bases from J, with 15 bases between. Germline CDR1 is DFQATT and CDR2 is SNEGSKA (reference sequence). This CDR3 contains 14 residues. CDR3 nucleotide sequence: TGCAGTGCCCGGGACGGTGGGGGCTCCTACGAGCAGTACTTC. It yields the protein CSARDGGGSYEQYF.

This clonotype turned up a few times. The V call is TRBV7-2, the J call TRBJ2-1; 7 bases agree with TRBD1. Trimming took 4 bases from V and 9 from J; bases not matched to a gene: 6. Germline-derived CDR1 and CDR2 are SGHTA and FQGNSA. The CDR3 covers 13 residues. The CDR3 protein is CASSSGQASEQFF. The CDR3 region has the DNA TGTGCCAGCAGCTCCGGACAGGCGAGTGAGCAGTTCTTC.